Sequencing of this T cell receptor (beta chain) was carried out in a study of blood T cells in healthy people across ages. Whole-study context: Researchers report that template switching captured about one barcoded beta molecule per two T cells.

CDR3 length: 15 amino acids. V was pared by 5 bases and J by 8 bases, with 21 bases between. Germline V gene lookup returns CDR1 MGHRA and CDR2 YSYEKL. Study findings and constraints: Donors of long life had a larger count of naive CD4+ cells and greater diversity than aged donors.

A second PCR of 7 to 11 cycles used a sample-barcoded 5' primer and a J-beta primer mix. TCRdb fed the 5' RACE reads into MiXCR, producing one record per CDR3 protein. The sample shows roughly 1,500,000 distinct CDR3 sequences, about 32% of them seen only once. Remarks on this clonotype: Its antigen is undetermined.

V is TRBV4-1 and J is TRBJ1-1; D perhaps matches TRBD1 (6 bases). The material sequenced was blood. This sequence was found in a woman younger than 45 in good health. DNA for the CDR3: TGCGCCAGCAGCGCAAGTCTAACAGGGAGGGTGGAAGCTTTCTTT. This codes for CASSASLTGRVEAFF.